Sequencing of this T cell receptor (beta chain) was carried out in a study of neurological immune-mediated disorders (dated by TCRdb to between 2018 and 2021). In the study overall: Using UMI-based sequencing, the study compared peripheral blood TCR-beta repertoires from patients with HTLV-I-associated myelopathy (HAM/TSP), patients with multiple sclerosis, and healthy controls. Of the approximately 70 subjects in the cohort, about 14 were HAM/TSP patients, 34 were multiple sclerosis patients, and about 20 were healthy controls. To precisely calculate how much the frequency of each individual clone varied, libraries were sequenced in technical triplicate. The approximately 98 TCR-beta libraries included longitudinal samples, technical triplicates and paired sorted CD4+ and CD8+ T-cell subsets alongside PBMC samples. The paper as a whole reports these results and caveats: No identical CDR3 amino acid sequences were found to be shared among expanded clones across subjects, suggesting that TCR-beta repertoires were private in all groups. TCR clonal expansion was highest in HAM/TSP patients and lowest in MS patients, with MS patients falling below even healthy controls.

To synthesize cDNA, template-switch 5'RACE was performed with a primer carrying a 10-nucleotide random unique molecular identifier so that each TCR transcript was tagged. Over 200 million TCR-beta sequences, covering 15-18 subjects, were produced in each sequencing run. The RNeasy kit was used for extraction of total RNA. The KAPA Real-time Library Amplification kit was used to amplify TCR-beta VDJ regions with primers for the TCR constant region and the 5'RACE anchor. A first PCR added sample indexes and Illumina adaptors, and a second PCR then raised library yield. After Ampure bead purification, the TCR product of roughly 650 bp was size-selected on a 2% E-gel SizeSelection system. Before pooling, library quality was assessed on a Bioanalyzer, concentration was determined with Qubit, and library quantification was performed with the Kapa Library Quantification kit. Paired-end 2 x 150 bp sequencing of the libraries was performed on an Illumina HiSeq 2500. To increase sequence diversity, roughly 25-31% phiX was spiked into each library pool. For the original study's pipeline: The UMI-based MiGEC pipeline processed quality-filtered reads and removed over 75% of raw TCR sequences during error correction. VDJ genes were aligned to IMGT germline references, and each clonotype was defined by a unique CDR3 amino acid sequence together with V-J genes. VDJtools evaluated clonal expansion, Shannon diversity and CDR3 relatedness (CalcPairwiseDistances, ClusterSamples); CLCbio workbench built phylogenetic trees. A clone was classed as expanded if it had 8 or more unique UMIs, a cutoff based on coefficient-of-variation modelling across technical triplicates. TCRdb applied fastp at Q25 and MiXCR to the public reads, then kept only in-frame beta chains. Rows are combined by CDR3 protein, so each entry shows the most common genes and DNA. TCRdb's processing, not the authors' own work, is the source of the V and J calls. The table for this sample lists about 45,000 distinct CDR3 sequences; about 22% of them were counted only once. The ten largest clones take up around 4% of the sample.

Trimming takes 7 bases off V and 3 bases off J; junction bases not matched to a gene: 11. The germline V gene specifies MDHEN as CDR1 and SYDVKM as CDR2. The CDR3, from cysteine to phenylalanine, totals 16 residues. This entry keeps only the CDR3 DNA: 48 bases, framed from base 1. The time point tag for this specimen amounts to: technical triplicate 3. For the unsorted PBMC libraries, 2 million PBMCs were stored in RNAlater at -80 degrees C until RNA extraction and were used to generate the libraries. PBMCs were separated from peripheral blood using Ficoll-Hypaque density gradient centrifugation and then cryopreserved in liquid nitrogen. With respect to this clonotype: Its binding antigen is unknown. No much larger clonotype is one base removed from it; base qualities were not supplied.

The sequenced sample was PBMCs. The clonotype originates from a man in his sixties with HTLV-1-associated myelopathy (HAM/TSP). This chain is built from TRBV28 and TRBJ1-3, with TRBD1 matching 8 junction bases. The DNA sequence is TGTGCCAGCATGACCGGGCAGGGGGCGCGTGGAAACACCATATATTTT. Translated, this is CASMTGQGARGNTIYF.